This entry lists 20 T cell receptor beta chains sequenced from one sample in a study of cytomegalovirus exposure and HLA in healthy donors. Profiled with immunoSEQ multiplex PCR; TCRdb holds only in-frame clones, not every one. The top ten hold around 1.7% of the sample, which has almost 65,000 clones, around 89% seen once. Sequenced sample: PBMCs. Receptors were obtained from a woman aged 18-29 years in good health and CMV-seronegative.

This clone came up once. The chain carries TRBV7-2 and TRBJ2-5; TRBD2 aligns across 7 bases. V trimming: 8 bases; J trimming: 7 bases; junction bases outside the gene matches: 13. This CDR3 comprises 14 residues. Germline V gene data show CDR1 as SGHTA and CDR2 as FQGNSA. The CDR3 sequence is CASRLAGDLGTQYF. In nucleotides, the CDR3 is TGTGCCAGCCGGCTGGCGGGAGATCTTGGGACCCAGTACTTC.

The CDR3 coding sequence is TGTGCCAGCAGGCCCAGGACAGGGTGGGGCGGGGAGCTGTTTTTT. Protein sequence: CASRPRTGWGGELFF. The chain couples TRBV27 to TRBJ2-2, with 8 bases lining up with TRBD1. Unmatched junction bases numbered 10, after V lost 6 bases and J lost 7 bases. Germline values: CDR1 MNHEY, CDR2 SMNVEV (reference sequence). The CDR3 extends over 15 amino acids.

V gene TRBV2 combines with J gene TRBJ2-7; possibly TRBD1 for D (5 bases). This CDR3 has 13 residues. V was pared by 7 bases and J by 3 bases, with 13 bases between. From germline, CDR1 is SNHLY and CDR2 FYNNEI. CDR3 sequence (DNA): TGTGCCAGCAATTCTGCAGGGTACTACGAGCAGTACTTC. This translates into CASNSAGYYEQYF.

The chain couples TRBV6-5 to TRBJ2-7; TRBD1 is a possible D gene (5 bases). The length of the CDR3 is 15 residues. Germline CDR1 and CDR2: MNHEY and SVGAGI. V was shortened by 0 bases and J by 4 bases, with 13 bases between the two germline ends. The CDR3 protein is CASSYSTGRQYEQYF. In DNA, the CDR3 is TGTGCCAGCAGTTACTCTACCGGCAGACAGTACGAGCAGTACTTC.

The V and J genes are TRBV6-5 and TRBJ2-3; D gene uncertain. The CDR3 totals 12 residues. V shed 8 bases and J shed 6 bases, with 12 bases lying between them. Per the germline V gene, CDR1 is MNHEY and CDR2 is SVGAGI. CDR3 bases: TGTGCCAGCGGCCGAGGATTCGATACGCAGTATTTT. Translation: CASGRGFDTQYF.

The V call is TRBV14, the J call TRBJ2-3, with 10 bases identical to TRBD2. In germline, CDR1 is SGHDN, CDR2 FVKESK. This CDR3 has 16 amino acids. Unmatched junction bases numbered 6, after V lost 4 bases and J lost 2 bases. CDR3 nucleotide sequence: TGTGCCAGCAGCCGTGGACTAGCGGCGTACACAGATACGCAGTATTTT. Protein: CASSRGLAAYTDTQYF.

This chain joins TRBV13 and TRBJ1-4; D gene uncertain. Trimming took 5 bases from V and 7 from J, leaving 20 bases between them. Germline-derived CDR1 and CDR2 are PRHDT and FYEKMQ (reference sequence). The CDR3 runs to 16 residues. Here the CDR3 reads CASSPFQAGSGEKLFF. For the CDR3, the DNA is TGTGCCAGCAGCCCATTCCAGGCGGGGTCGGGTGAAAAACTGTTTTTT.

The rearrangement uses TRBV27 and TRBJ2-3; TRBD1 aligns across 10 bases. Trimming at V came to 3 bases and at J to 6 bases, leaving 6 bases not matched to a gene. This CDR3 is 15 amino acids long. Germline CDR1 reads MNHEY; CDR2 reads SMNVEV (reference sequence). Here the CDR3 reads CASSLGQGIVDTQYF. DNA for the CDR3: TGTGCCAGCAGTTTGGGACAGGGGATCGTCGATACGCAGTATTTT.

This rearrangement joins TRBV6-1 to TRBJ1-3; D may be TRBD1 (5 bases). Looked up from germline, CDR1 is MNHNS and CDR2 is SASEGT. This CDR3 comprises 12 residues. V was cut by 10 bases and J by 4 bases, with 11 bases left in between. The CDR3 DNA reads TGTGCCATCGCGGGGGGGGGAAACACCATATATTTT. Translation gives CAIAGGGNTIYF.

The rearrangement uses TRBV5-1 and TRBJ1-6; 7 bases align to TRBD1. The length of the CDR3 is 14 residues. Germline V gene sequence: CDR1 SGHRS, CDR2 YFSETQ. The V gene end was trimmed by 4 bases and the J gene end by 7 bases; junction bases not matched to a gene: 5. The CDR3 coding sequence is TGCGCCAGCAGCCTGGGACAGACAAATTCACCCCTCCACTTT. Amino acids: CASSLGQTNSPLHF.

The J gene is TRBJ2-7, the V gene TRBV2, with D unclear. The CDR3 loop spans 15 amino acids. In germline, CDR1 is SNHLY, CDR2 FYNNEI. Trimming removed 2 bases at V and 1 base at J, with 12 bases between. CDR3 region: CASSESPGESYEQYF. DNA for the CDR3: TGTGCCAGCAGTGAATCCCCCGGTGAGTCCTACGAGCAGTACTTC.

The CDR3 reads CASSFPGGPRELFF. The CDR3 bases are TGTGCCAGCAGCTTTCCGGGGGGGCCCCGGGAGCTGTTTTTT. The chain is built from TRBV7-2 and TRBJ2-2; 8 bases are shared with TRBD2. Germline V gives CDR1 SGHTA, CDR2 FQGNSA. Unmatched junction bases numbered 6, after V lost 3 bases and J lost 9 bases. The CDR3 length is 14 residues.

This chain connects TRBV21-1 to TRBJ1-2; the DNA was not used to check the table's D call, TRBD1. TRBV21-1 is listed as a pseudogene. The CDR3 runs 15 residues. CDR3 residues: CARRPPTGGTIGYTF. The CDR3 nucleotides read TGTGCCAGACGACCCCCCACAGGGGGCACGATCGGCTACACCTTC.

The chain carries TRBV29-1 and TRBJ1-5; no clear D gene. Germline CDR1 SQVTM, CDR2 ANQGSEA. This CDR3 region has 12 residues. The ends were cut back, 5 bases at V and 5 bases at J, with 10 bases in the middle. In DNA form, the CDR3 reads TGCAGCGTTAGCCATGGAGATCAGCCCCAGCATTTT. Its translation is CSVSHGDQPQHF.

J is TRBJ2-7 and V is TRBV19; 8 bases map to TRBD1. The CDR3 runs 17 residues. J lost 2 bases, V lost 3 bases, and 12 bases had no gene match. Germline CDR1 reads LNHDA; CDR2 reads SQIVND (reference sequence). Written as DNA, the CDR3 is TGTGCCAGTAGTATCCAACCCCGGGACAGGAGACCCTACGAGCAGTACTTC. Amino acids: CASSIQPRDRRPYEQYF.

V and J are TRBV2 and TRBJ2-1, with 9 bases fitting TRBD1. The junction had 6 bases not matched to a gene; V was cut back by 8 bases and J by 7 bases. This CDR3 contains 13 residues. Per the germline V gene, CDR1 is SNHLY and CDR2 is FYNNEI. The CDR3 loop is CASLTGTGNEQFF. CDR3 DNA: TGTGCCAGCCTCACCGGGACAGGGAATGAGCAGTTCTTC.

The CDR3 DNA is TGTGCCAGCAGCTTAGCGAGGGCAGGTGCCGAGACCCAGTACTTC. Translation: CASSLARAGAETQYF. V and J are TRBV7-2 and TRBJ2-5; the D gene is possibly TRBD2 (5 bases). Germline V CDR1 and CDR2: SGHTA, FQGNSA. Trimming left V 0 bases short and J 5 bases short, with 13 bases between. CDR3 length: 15 amino acids.

This chain links TRBV27 with TRBJ2-3, with 11 bases lining up with TRBD2. The V gene end was trimmed by 2 bases and the J gene end by 6 bases; junction bases not matched to a gene: 19. This CDR3 contains 20 residues. Germline values: CDR1 MNHEY, CDR2 SMNVEV (reference sequence). The CDR3 sequence: CASSLRFRGASGGTRDTQYF. DNA of the CDR3: TGTGCCAGCAGTTTAAGGTTCCGGGGGGCTAGCGGGGGGACTCGGGATACGCAGTATTTT.

The gene calls are TRBV5-1 and TRBJ2-3; D might be TRBD1 (5 bases). CDR1 is SGHRS and CDR2 is YFSETQ in the germline V gene. This CDR3 has 16 residues. Trimming cost V 0 bases and J 4 bases, with 15 bases left between them. DNA of the CDR3: TGCGCCAGCAGCTTGGATGGGCAGGGCCCATCAGATACGCAGTATTTT. Protein product: CASSLDGQGPSDTQYF.

V usage is TRBV28 and J usage is TRBJ2-7; a possible D gene is TRBD1 (6 bases). V was shortened by 6 bases and J by 0 bases, with 21 bases between the two germline ends. The CDR3 covers 17 residues. The V gene's germline CDR1 is MDHEN and CDR2 SYDVKM. CDR3: CASRPDPTGWSSYEQYF. DNA of the CDR3: TGTGCCAGCAGACCCGACCCCACAGGGTGGAGCTCCTACGAGCAGTACTTC.